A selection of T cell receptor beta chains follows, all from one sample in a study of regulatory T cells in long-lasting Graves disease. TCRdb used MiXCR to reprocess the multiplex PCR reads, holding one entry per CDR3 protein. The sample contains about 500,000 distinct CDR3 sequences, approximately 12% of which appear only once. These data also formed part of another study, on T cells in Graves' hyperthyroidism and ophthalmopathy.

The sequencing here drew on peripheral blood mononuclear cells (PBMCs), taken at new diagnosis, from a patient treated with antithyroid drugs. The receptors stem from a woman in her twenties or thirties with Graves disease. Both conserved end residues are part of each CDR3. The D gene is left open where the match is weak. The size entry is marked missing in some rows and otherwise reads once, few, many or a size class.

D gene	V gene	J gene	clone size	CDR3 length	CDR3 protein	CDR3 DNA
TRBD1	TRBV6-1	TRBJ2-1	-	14	CASRRDRRYNEQFF	TGTGCCAGCAGACGGGACAGGAGATACAATGAGCAGTTCTTC
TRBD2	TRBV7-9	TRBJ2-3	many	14	CASSLWTSADTQYF	TGTGCCAGCAGCTTATGGACTAGCGCAGATACGCAGTATTTT
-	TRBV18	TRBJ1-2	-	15	CASSPTTGLVYGYTF	TGTGCCAGCTCACCGACCACAGGGCTTGTCTATGGCTACACCTTC
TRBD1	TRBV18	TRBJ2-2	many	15	CASSSRQGNTGELFF	TGTGCCAGCTCATCCCGACAGGGGAACACCGGGGAGCTGTTTTTT
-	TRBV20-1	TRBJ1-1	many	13	CSARRSGESEAFF	TGCAGTGCTAGGAGATCCGGGGAGAGTGAAGCTTTCTTT
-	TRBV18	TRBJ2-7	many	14	CASSPQPGFNEQYF	TGTGCCAGCTCACCACAACCAGGGTTCAACGAGCAGTACTTC
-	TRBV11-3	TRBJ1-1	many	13	CASSQTQQDLAFF	TGTGCCAGCAGCCAGACTCAACAAGATCTTGCTTTCTTT
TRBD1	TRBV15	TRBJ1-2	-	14	CATSRARGGDGYAF	TGTGCCACCAGCCGCGCCCGAGGGGGCGATGGCTACGCCTTC
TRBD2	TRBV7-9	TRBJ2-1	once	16	CASSPTLAGPYNEQFF	TGTGCCAGCAGCCCAACTCTAGCGGGACCCTACAATGAGCAGTTCTTC
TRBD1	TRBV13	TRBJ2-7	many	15	CASGGDRGYTYEQYF	TGTGCCAGCGGAGGAGACAGGGGGTACACCTACGAGCAGTACTTC
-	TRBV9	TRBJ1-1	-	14	CASSVGGSGTEAFF	TGTGCCAGCAGCGTAGGGGGGTCAGGGACTGAAGCTTTCTTT
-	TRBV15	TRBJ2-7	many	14	CATSRDGGSYEQYF	TGTGCCACCAGCAGAGACGGGGGCAGCTACGAGCAGTACTTC
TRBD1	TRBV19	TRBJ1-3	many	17	CASSFTGTGGSGNTIYF	TGTGCCAGTAGTTTCACCGGGACAGGGGGCTCTGGAAACACCATATATTTT
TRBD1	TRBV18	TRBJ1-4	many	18	CASSPTSSGTGGNEKLFF	TGTGCCAGCTCACCTACAAGCTCCGGGACAGGGGGGAATGAAAAACTGTTTTTT
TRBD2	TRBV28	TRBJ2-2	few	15	CASSSRGSGTGELFF	TGTGCCAGCAGTTCTCGGGGTAGCGGGACCGGGGAGCTGTTTTTT
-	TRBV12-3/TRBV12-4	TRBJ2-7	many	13	CASSYSGDYEQYF	TGTGCCAGCAGTTACAGTGGTGACTACGAGCAGTACTTC
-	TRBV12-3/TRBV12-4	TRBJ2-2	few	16	CASSPGRIANTGELFF	TGTGCCAGCAGTCCCGGACGGATCGCGAACACCGGGGAGCTGTTTTTT
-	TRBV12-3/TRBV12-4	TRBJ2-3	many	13	CASTPPATDTQYF	TGTGCCAGCACCCCGCCGGCCACAGATACGCAGTATTTT
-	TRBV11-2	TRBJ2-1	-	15	CASSPPPLAASEQFF	TGTGCCAGCAGCCCCCCCCCTTTGGCAGCCAGTGAGCAGTTCTTC
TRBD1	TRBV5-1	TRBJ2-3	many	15	CASSLTGVSTDTQYF	TGTGCCAGCAGCTTGACAGGGGTCAGCACAGATACGCAGTATTTT
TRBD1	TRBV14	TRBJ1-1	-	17	CASSPRDRGRVNTEAFF	TGTGCCAGCAGCCCCCGGGACAGGGGAAGAGTGAACACTGAAGCTTTCTTT
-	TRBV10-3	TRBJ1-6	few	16	CAISEWPDGDNSPLHF	TGTGCCATCAGTGAATGGCCCGACGGGGATAATTCACCCCTCCACTTT
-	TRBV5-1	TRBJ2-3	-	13	CASSWTGGDTQYF	TGCGCCAGCAGCTGGACCGGGGGAGATACGCAGTATTTT
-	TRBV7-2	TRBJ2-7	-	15	CASSLNSGTSYEQYF	TGTGCCAGCAGCTTAAATTCTGGCACTTCCTACGAGCAGTACTTC
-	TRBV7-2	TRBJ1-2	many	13	CASSSSPNYGYTF	TGTGCCAGCAGCTCGTCCCCTAACTATGGCTACACCTTC
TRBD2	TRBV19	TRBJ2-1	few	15	CASSSGTSGGGEQFF	TGTGCCAGTAGTTCCGGGACTAGCGGGGGAGGGGAGCAGTTCTTC
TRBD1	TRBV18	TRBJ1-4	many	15	CASSPSTGVEEKLFF	TGTGCCAGCTCACCATCGACAGGGGTTGAAGAAAAACTGTTTTTT
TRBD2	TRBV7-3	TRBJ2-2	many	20	CASSRQPLSGRAPNTGELFF	TGTGCCAGCAGCCGCCAACCCCTTAGCGGGAGGGCTCCGAACACCGGGGAGCTGTTTTTT
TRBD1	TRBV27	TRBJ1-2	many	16	CASSLFVPQTGDGYTF	TGTGCCAGCAGTTTATTTGTCCCTCAAACAGGGGATGGCTACACCTTC
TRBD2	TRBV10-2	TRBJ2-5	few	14	CASLSGRHGKTQYF	TGCGCCAGCTTAAGCGGGAGGCATGGAAAGACCCAGTACTTC
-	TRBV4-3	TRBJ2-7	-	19	CASSQELAGYGPPGYEQYF	TGCGCCAGCAGCCAAGAACTCGCTGGTTACGGGCCGCCGGGCTACGAGCAGTACTTC
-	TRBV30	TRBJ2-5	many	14	CAWGRGGQGETQYF	TGTGCCTGGGGCCGGGGCGGCCAGGGAGAGACCCAGTACTTC
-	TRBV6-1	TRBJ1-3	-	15	CASHGRLLSGNTIYF	TGTGCCAGCCACGGACGGCTGCTATCTGGAAACACCATATATTTT
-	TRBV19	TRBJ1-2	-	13	CASSIARNYGYTF	TGTGCCAGTAGTATTGCCCGGAACTATGGCTACACCTTC
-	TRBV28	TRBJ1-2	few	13	CASWYQKNHGYTF	TGTGCCAGCTGGTACCAAAAGAACCATGGCTACACCTTC
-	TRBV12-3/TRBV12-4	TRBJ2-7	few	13	CASNKGGSYEQYF	TGTGCCAGCAATAAAGGGGGGAGCTACGAGCAGTACTTC
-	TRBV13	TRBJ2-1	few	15	CASSLSAAWGNEQFF	TGTGCCAGCAGCTTAAGTGCCGCGTGGGGCAATGAGCAGTTCTTC
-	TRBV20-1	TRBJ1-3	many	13	CSASLQGGNTIYF	TGCAGTGCTAGCCTGCAGGGTGGAAACACCATATATTTT
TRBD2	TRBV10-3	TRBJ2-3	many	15	CAISDLGGREDTQYF	TGTGCCATCAGTGATCTCGGCGGGAGGGAAGATACGCAGTATTTT
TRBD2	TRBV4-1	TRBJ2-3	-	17	CASSARTSGDSTDTQYF	TGCGCCAGCAGCGCTAGGACTAGCGGGGATAGCACAGATACGCAGTATTTT
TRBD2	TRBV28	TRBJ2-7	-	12	CASHTSGYEQYF	TGTGCCAGCCACACTAGCGGCTACGAGCAGTACTTC
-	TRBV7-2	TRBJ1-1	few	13	CASSFSTNTEAFF	TGTGCCAGCAGCTTCTCAACTAACACTGAAGCTTTCTTT
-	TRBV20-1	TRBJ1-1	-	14	CSARTSLMSTEAFF	TGCAGTGCCAGGACCTCCCTAATGAGCACTGAAGCTTTCTTT
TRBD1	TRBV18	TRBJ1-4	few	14	CASSSGTGSGQLFF	TGTGCCAGCTCTTCCGGGACAGGGTCCGGGCAACTGTTTTTT
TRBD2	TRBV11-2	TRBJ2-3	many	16	CASSSGLAGITDTQYF	TGTGCCAGCAGCTCAGGACTAGCGGGAATCACAGATACGCAGTATTTT
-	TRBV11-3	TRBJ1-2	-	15	CASSLDHIPNYGYTF	TGTGCCAGCAGCTTAGATCACATCCCTAACTATGGCTACACCTTC
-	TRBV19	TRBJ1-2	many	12	CASTDRGYGYTF	TGTGCCAGTACCGACCGGGGCTATGGCTACACCTTC
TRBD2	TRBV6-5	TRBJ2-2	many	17	CASSYYPGTTNTGELFF	TGTGCCAGCAGTTACTACCCCGGGACTACGAACACCGGGGAGCTGTTTTTT
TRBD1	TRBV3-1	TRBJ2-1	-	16	CASSNTGGSAPHEQFF	TGTGCCAGCAGCAATACAGGGGGCTCGGCCCCCCATGAGCAGTTCTTC
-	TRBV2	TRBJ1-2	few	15	CASSETFVTQDGYTF	TGTGCCAGCAGTGAAACCTTTGTGACGCAGGATGGCTACACCTTC
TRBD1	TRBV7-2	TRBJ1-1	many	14	CASSGDRMNTEAFF	TGTGCCAGCAGCGGGGACAGGATGAACACTGAAGCTTTCTTT
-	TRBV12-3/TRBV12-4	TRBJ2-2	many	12	CASGYYTGELFF	TGTGCCAGCGGGTACTACACCGGGGAGCTGTTTTTT
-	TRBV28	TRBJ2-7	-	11	CASNGIYEQYF	TGTGCCAGCAATGGGATCTACGAGCAGTACTTC
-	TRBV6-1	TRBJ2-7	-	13	CASSETETREQYF	TGTGCCAGCAGTGAAACAGAGACAAGGGAGCAGTACTTC
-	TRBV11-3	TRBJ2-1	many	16	CASSRDTLSSYNEQFF	TGTGCCAGCAGCCGGGACACCCTGAGCTCCTACAATGAGCAGTTCTTC
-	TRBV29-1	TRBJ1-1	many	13	CSTKPPAHTEAFF	TGCAGCACTAAACCCCCAGCCCACACTGAAGCTTTCTTT
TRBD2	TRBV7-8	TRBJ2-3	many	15	CASSSLAGVADTQYF	TGTGCCAGCAGCTCACTAGCGGGAGTGGCAGATACGCAGTATTTT
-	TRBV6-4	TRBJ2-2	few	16	CASSAMGPAGTGELFF	TGTGCCAGCAGTGCGATGGGGCCTGCGGGCACCGGGGAGCTGTTTTTT
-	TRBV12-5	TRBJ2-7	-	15	CASGFLTLIKDEQYF	TGTGCTAGTGGTTTCTTGACACTGATAAAGGACGAGCAGTACTTC